The 31 T cell receptor beta chains below come from one sample, sequenced in a study of tumor-infiltrating lymphocytes in primary liver carcinoma. Extraction also yielded germline DNA, while blood RNA was obtained from unsorted whole blood. Using a constant-region primer together with ProtoScript II reverse transcriptase, TCR beta cDNA was made from approximately 500 ng of total RNA. Each TCR beta library was derived from three nested multiplex PCR rounds that employed slightly modified ARM-PCR. Use of TRBV1-TRBV30 forward primers with a C-beta reverse primer characterized the first two PCR rounds, which lasted nine to eleven cycles each. TCRdb redid the calling of the multiplex PCR reads with MiXCR, one entry per CDR3 protein. The sample consists of some 200,000 distinct CDR3 sequences, roughly 61% of them appearing once. Sequenced material: peripheral blood. The origin of the receptors is a woman between 55 and 75 years old with primary liver carcinoma and hepatitis B virus infection.

The chain links TRBV6-2 or TRBV6-3 to TRBJ1-1; 10 bases agree with TRBD1. Germline lookup yields CDR1 MNHEY and CDR2 SVGEGT. The CDR3 spans 15 residues. J gave up 2 bases and V 6 bases, and 6 bases lay outside the gene matches. For the CDR3, the DNA is TGTGCCAGCAGGCCCGGGGACAGGGGAAACACTGAAGCTTTCTTT. This translates into CASRPGDRGNTEAFF.

This clonotype was observed at least ten times. This chain links TRBV10-3 with TRBJ1-3; the match to TRBD1 covers 7 bases. The trim removed 4 bases at V and 4 bases at J, leaving 7 bases unmatched. The CDR3 consists of 15 residues. Per germline, CDR1 ENHRY and CDR2 SYGVKD. This CDR3 is CAISGQTGLGNTIYF. The CDR3 region has the DNA TGTGCCATCAGTGGCCAGACAGGGCTCGGAAACACCATATATTTT.

This clonotype was seen ten or more times. This chain connects TRBV6-1 to TRBJ1-5; D is possibly TRBD1 (6 bases). The CDR3 totals 14 residues. V lost 2 bases, J lost 5 bases, and 10 bases lay in between. In germline, CDR1 is MNHNS, CDR2 SASEGT. CDR3 amino acids: CASSELRGHQPQHF. CDR3 coding DNA: TGTGCCAGCAGTGAACTCAGGGGTCATCAGCCCCAGCATTTT.

The chain has TRBV6-5 and TRBJ2-2; D not certain. The CDR3 extends over 14 amino acids. Trimming removed 2 bases at V and 5 bases at J, with 9 bases between. Germline V gives CDR1 MNHEY, CDR2 SVGAGI. This chain's CDR3 is CASSYGFVTGELFF. CDR3 sequence (DNA): TGTGCCAGCAGTTACGGGTTTGTAACCGGGGAGCTGTTTTTT.

This clonotype came up a few times. This sequence joins TRBV30 and TRBJ2-5; TRBD1 is a possible D gene (7 bases). Germline V gene sequence: CDR1 GTSNPN, CDR2 SVGIG (reference sequence). The CDR3 sequence is 14 residues long. V lost 0 bases and J 5 bases, leaving 13 bases between the germline ends. The CDR3, as DNA: TGTGCCTGGAGTGTTGGAGGGGGCGGCGAGACCCAGTACTTC. Its translation is CAWSVGGGGETQYF. Full variable domain (missing parts from reference TRBV30 and TRBJ2-5): SQTIHQWPATLVQPVGSPLSLECTVEGTSNPNLYWYRQAAGRGLQLLFYSVGIGQISSEVPQNLSASRPQDRQFILSSKKLLLSDSGFYLCAWSVGGGGETQYFGPGTRLLVL.

The chain combines TRBV5-1 with TRBJ1-1, with D unclear. The germline CDR1 and CDR2 sequences are SGHRS and YFSETQ. CDR3 size: 15 residues. V was trimmed by 0 bases and J by 4 bases, leaving 13 bases between them. CDR3 nucleotides: TGCGCCAGCAGCTTGGCCGGGATGGCCGGCACTGAAGCTTTCTTT. Protein product: CASSLAGMAGTEAFF.

With respect to this clonotype: The junction departs from germline at one end; a sequencing error may be responsible. The V and J genes are TRBV11-2 and TRBJ1-1; no reliable D call. The CDR3 totals 13 residues. Germline V gene data show CDR1 as SGHAT and CDR2 as FQNNGV. The chain's CDR3 is CASSPSDGTGAFF. The CDR3 DNA sequence: TGTGCCAGTAGCCCCAGTGATGGCACTGGAGCTTTCTTT.

The chain carries TRBV5-1 and TRBJ2-5; the D is unclear. Per the germline V gene, CDR1 is SGHRS and CDR2 is YFSETQ. Deletions cut 2 bases from V and 1 base from J, with 12 bases between. This CDR3 region has 15 residues. The CDR3 loop is CASSFQAQPQETQYF. CDR3 bases: TGCGCCAGCAGCTTCCAGGCGCAACCCCAAGAGACCCAGTACTTC.

This clonotype has only one observation. This chain connects TRBV6-2 or TRBV6-3 to TRBJ2-3, with D possibly matching TRBD2 (6 bases). The V and J ends lost 6 bases and 0 bases respectively, with 10 bases between them. The CDR3 runs to 14 residues. CDR1 is MNHEY and CDR2 is SVGEGT in the germline V gene. CDR3 bases: TGTGCCAGCAGCGGAAGCGGGAGCACAGATACGCAGTATTTT. Amino acid sequence: CASSGSGSTDTQYF.

CDR3 region: CSATKLAGGGYGEQFF. The DNA of the CDR3 is TGCAGTGCTACTAAATTAGCGGGAGGGGGTTATGGGGAGCAGTTCTTC. V is TRBV20-1 and J is TRBJ2-1, with TRBD2 matching over 11 bases. The length of the CDR3 is 16 residues. V shed 4 bases and J 10 bases; nucleotides not matched to a gene: 15. Germline-derived CDR1 and CDR2 are DFQATT and SNEGSKA (reference sequence).

A single count supports this clonotype. A much larger clone is a single base away; this may be a read error. CDR3 coding DNA: TGCGCCAGCAGCTTGGCGGCTAGCGTGAGTTTGGTCAATGAGCAGTTCTTC. Its translation is CASSLAASVSLVNEQFF. The chain joins TRBV5-1 to TRBJ2-1, with D possibly being TRBD2 (6 bases). Trimming shortened V by 0 bases and J by 6 bases, and 19 bases separated the two germline ends. Germline assignment: CDR1 SGHRS and CDR2 YFSETQ. The CDR3 totals 17 residues.

A note on this clonotype: It is likely a read error, because the conserved phenylalanine at the end of the CDR3 is missing. The chain uses TRBV11-3 and TRBJ2-5; no firm D call. V lost 3 bases and J 0 bases, leaving 8 bases between the germline ends. This CDR3 has 14 amino acids. Germline CDR1 reads SGHNT; CDR2 reads YENEEA. The chain's CDR3 is CASSFPGHQETQYH. CDR3 DNA sequence: TGTGCCAGCAGCTTCCCGGGCCACCAAGAGACCCAGTACCAC.

This clonotype was counted only a few times. The gene calls are TRBV6-4 and TRBJ2-7; D perhaps matches TRBD2 (6 bases). The CDR3 is made up of 13 amino acids. Germline CDR1 is MRHNA and CDR2 is SNTAGT. V was shortened by 6 bases and J by 6 bases, with 15 bases between the two germline ends. The CDR3 nucleotides read TGTGCCAGCAGCGACCGGGACGGGGGCGAGCAGTACTTC. Its protein product is CASSDRDGGEQYF.

On this clonotype itself: This is likely a read error, given that the CDR3 carries no conserved phenylalanine or tryptophan at its end. This chain connects TRBV29-1 to TRBJ2-5; the D gene is possibly TRBD1 (6 bases). CDR1 and CDR2 (germline): SQVTM, ANQGSEA. Trimming pared 6 bases from V and 5 bases from J, leaving 22 bases between. This CDR3 spans 15 amino acids. CDR3 residues: CSVRLPRGGLETQYL. Here the CDR3 DNA reads TGCAGCGTCAGGCTACCCAGGGGCGGGCTGGAGACCCAGTACCTC.

The chain employs TRBV7-8 and TRBJ2-3; the D gene could be TRBD1 or TRBD2 (5 bases each). This CDR3 has 13 residues. V shed 1 base and J shed 7 bases, with 9 bases lying between them. Germline V lookup: CDR1 SGHVS, CDR2 FQNEAQ. The CDR3, as DNA: TGTGCCAGCAGCTTAGAGGGGAGAAATACGCAGTATTTT. Its translation is CASSLEGRNTQYF.

In its sample, this clonotype was seen a few times. The J gene is TRBJ2-7, the V gene TRBV5-8; 10 bases are shared with TRBD2. V gave up 1 base and J gave up 4 bases; unmatched junction bases: 5. Germline-derived CDR1 and CDR2 are SGHTS and YDEGEE. CDR3 length equals 15 residues. The CDR3 spells CASSLYAAGGYEQYF. CDR3 in DNA: TGTGCCAGCAGCTTGTACGCAGCGGGAGGGTACGAGCAGTACTTC.

This clonotype was detected ten times or more. The chain joins TRBV14 to TRBJ2-3; 9 nucleotides line up with TRBD1. In germline, CDR1 is SGHDN, CDR2 FVKESK. V lost 3 bases to trimming and J lost 2 bases; unmatched junction nucleotides: 3. CDR3 length: 15 amino acids. The CDR3 is CASSHGQGHTDTQYF. For the CDR3, the DNA is TGTGCCAGCAGCCACGGACAGGGGCACACAGATACGCAGTATTTT.

This clonotype was recorded at least ten times. The chain uses TRBV11-2 and TRBJ1-4, with D tentatively TRBD1 (6 bases). Germline V lookup: CDR1 SGHAT, CDR2 FQNNGV. The CDR3 has 17 amino acids. V was clipped by 6 bases and J by 0 bases, with 17 bases between them. DNA of the CDR3: TGTGCCAGCAGGCGCAACCGTGGGGGCGCAACTAATGAAAAACTGTTTTTT. Translating gives CASRRNRGGATNEKLFF.

V is TRBV29-1 and J is TRBJ1-1; D may be TRBD1 (5 bases). This CDR3 has 12 amino acids. Germline CDR1 reads SQVTM; CDR2 reads ANQGSEA. Trimming left V 5 bases short and J 4 bases short, with 11 bases between. CDR3 coding DNA: TGCAGCGTTTACACCGGGGCCACTGAAGCTTTCTTT. This codes for CSVYTGATEAFF.

At least ten counts were recorded for this clonotype. The chain employs TRBV6-5 and TRBJ2-7; D is undetermined. Trimming cost V 2 bases and J 5 bases, with 19 bases left between them. CDR1 MNHEY and CDR2 SVGAGI come from the germline V gene. This CDR3 spans 16 amino acids. In DNA form, the CDR3 reads TGTGCCAGCAGTTACGCAGCTATGGTGCCTGTCAACGAGCAGTACTTC. Its protein is CASSYAAMVPVNEQYF.

The rearrangement uses TRBV11-1 and TRBJ2-2, with D hard to call. Trimming took off 4 bases at V and 9 bases at J, with 9 bases between the two ends. CDR1 is SGHAT and CDR2 is FQDESV in the germline V gene (reference sequence). The CDR3 loop spans 12 amino acids. CDR3 region: CASSSATRELFF. The CDR3 nucleotides read TGTGCCAGCAGCTCGGCAACCAGGGAGCTGTTTTTT.

Concerning this clonotype itself: Because the CDR3 is missing its conserved closing phenylalanine or tryptophan, this is likely a read error. The CDR3 region has the DNA TGTGCCTGGAGTGTGACAGGCTACGAGCAGTACTAC. This gives the protein CAWSVTGYEQYY. The chain is built from TRBV30 and TRBJ2-7, with D maybe TRBD1 (6 bases). Germline assignment: CDR1 GTSNPN and CDR2 SVGIG (reference sequence). This CDR3 has 12 residues. With 0 bases removed from V and 3 bases from J, the gap between germline ends came to 6 bases.

About this clonotype: The CDR3 carries no conserved terminal phenylalanine or tryptophan, so it likely arises from a read error. CDR3 DNA: TGTGCCAGCAGCTTTCAGCCCTGGTGGGAGCAGTACTGC. Its translation: CASSFQPWWEQYC. This chain joins TRBV11-2 and TRBJ2-7, with D unresolved. The germline V gene has CDR1 SGHAT and CDR2 FQNNGV. The CDR3 contains 13 residues. The V end lost 3 bases, the J end lost 7 bases, and 13 bases lay between the germline ends.

With respect to this clonotype: An end of the junction differs from the germline gene, which may be a read error. The chain combines TRBV7-2 with TRBJ2-7; tentative D call: TRBD1 (6 bases). Germline values: CDR1 SGHTA, CDR2 FQGNSA. CDR3 length: 15 amino acids. The CDR3 here is CASSRSGARTYEQYF. CDR3 sequence (DNA): TGTGCCAGCAGCAGGTCAGGGGCCCGAACCTATGAGCAGTACTTC.

In this sample, this clonotype turned up many times. V and J are TRBV6-6 and TRBJ1-4; D unclear. V was cut by 0 bases and J by 5 bases, with 13 bases left in between. The CDR3 consists of 16 residues. Germline V gene sequence: CDR1 MNHNY, CDR2 SVGAGI (reference sequence). This chain's CDR3 is CASSYSPQPPNEKLFF. In DNA, the CDR3 is TGTGCCAGCAGTTACTCCCCCCAGCCTCCGAATGAAAAACTGTTTTTT.

This sequence joins TRBV5-1 and TRBJ2-2; D possibly corresponds to TRBD1 (6 bases). V lost 2 bases to trimming and J lost 5 bases, with 13 bases between them. The length of the CDR3 is 15 residues. Per the germline V gene, CDR1 is SGHRS and CDR2 is YFSETQ. CDR3 in amino acids: CASSFNRAGTGELFF. The CDR3 nucleotides are TGCGCCAGCAGCTTCAACAGGGCTGGAACCGGGGAGCTGTTTTTT.

Note on this clonotype: A much larger clone differs by one base, so this may be a read error. CDR3 DNA sequence: TGTGCCAGCAGTACCCGGGACAGGGGGCTATCCTACAAGCAGTACTTC. The encoded protein is CASSTRDRGLSYKQYF. The chain links TRBV28 to TRBJ2-7; TRBD1 matches 12 bases. Germline-derived CDR1 and CDR2 are MDHEN and SYDVKM. This CDR3 is built from 16 residues.

Turning to this clonotype: A read error may account for a junction end that differs from germline. The genes are TRBV7-8 and TRBJ2-1; unclear D gene. Germline V gene sequence: CDR1 SGHVS, CDR2 FQNEAQ. The CDR3 covers 14 residues. The CDR3 DNA is TGTGCCAGCAGCTTAGTTTCTCCCAGCAATGAGCAGGTCTTC. It encodes CASSLVSPSNEQVF.

Regarding this clonotype: It may be a read error: a sequence one base away is much more abundant. V usage is TRBV29-1 and J usage is TRBJ2-1; TRBD2 matches at 7 bases. The CDR3 consists of 14 residues. CDR1 SQVTM and CDR2 ANQGSEA come from the germline V gene. This CDR3 is CSVVAGETYNDQFF. CDR3 bases: TGCAGCGTTGTGGCGGGAGAGACCTACAATGATCAGTTCTTC.

In its sample, this clonotype was seen many times. The rearrangement links TRBV29-1 to TRBJ1-2; D not resolved. CDR3 length equals 11 residues. V lost 4 bases and J lost 9, with 12 bases in between. The germline V gene encodes CDR1 SQVTM and CDR2 ANQGSEA. The CDR3 sequence: CSVVASGSYTF. In DNA, the CDR3 is TGCAGCGTTGTGGCCTCGGGAAGCTACACCTTC.

J is TRBJ2-5 and V is TRBV5-4, with 14 positions matching TRBD2. Trimming at V came to 4 bases and at J to 5 bases, leaving 13 bases not matched to a gene. Germline V gene sequence: CDR1 SGHNT, CDR2 YYREEE (reference sequence). This CDR3 region has 18 residues. CDR3 DNA sequence: TGTGCCAGCAGCCCCGGGACTAGCGGGAGATTGGTGGGGGAGACCCAGTACTTC. Translated, it gives CASSPGTSGRLVGETQYF. The full variable domain, its missing parts supplied by reference TRBV5-4 and TRBJ2-5, is ETGVTQSPTHLIKTRGQQVTLRCSSQSGHNTVSWYQQALGQGPQFIFQYYREEENGRGNFPPRFSGLQFPNYSSELNVNALELDDSALYLCASSPGTSGRLVGETQYFGPGTRLLVL.